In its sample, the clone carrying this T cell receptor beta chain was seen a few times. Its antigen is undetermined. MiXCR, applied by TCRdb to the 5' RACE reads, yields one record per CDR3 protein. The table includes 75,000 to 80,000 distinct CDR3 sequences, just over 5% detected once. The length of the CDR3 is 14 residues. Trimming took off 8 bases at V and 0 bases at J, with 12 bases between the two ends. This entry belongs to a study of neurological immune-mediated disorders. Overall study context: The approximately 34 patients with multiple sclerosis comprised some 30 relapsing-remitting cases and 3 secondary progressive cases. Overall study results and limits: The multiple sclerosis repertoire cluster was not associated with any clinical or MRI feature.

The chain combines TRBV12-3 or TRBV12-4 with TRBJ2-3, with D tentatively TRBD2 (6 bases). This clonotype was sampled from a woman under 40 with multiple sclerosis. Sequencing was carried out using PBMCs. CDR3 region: CASRRGSSTDTQYF. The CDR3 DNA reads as TGTGCCAGCCGGCGGGGTTCTAGCACAGATACGCAGTATTTT.